This T cell receptor (beta chain) was recorded in a study of cytomegalovirus exposure and HLA in healthy donors. 60 Vbeta and 13 Jbeta primers were used in PCR. Here immunoSEQ multiplex PCR was the method, and the copy in TCRdb shows in-frame clones only, minus some. The sample holds roughly 93,000 clones; approximately 83% are singletons and the top ten take 3%. Trimming took off 11 bases at V and 2 bases at J, with 18 bases between the two ends. This CDR3 region has 15 residues. Germline V CDR1 and CDR2: PRHDT, FYEKMQ (reference sequence). The sequencing sample was made of PBMCs. V gene TRBV13 combines with J gene TRBJ2-2; TRBD2 might be the D (7 bases). The TCR sequence derives from a man between 35 and 55 years old in good health and CMV-seronegative. The CDR3 loop reads CAARGGRGNTGELFF. CDR3 DNA sequence: TGTGCCGCCCGCGGGGGCAGGGGAAACACCGGGGAGCTGTTTTTT.